A selection of T cell receptor beta chains follows, all from one sample in a study of technical replicates of blood from a few donors. Measured with immunoSEQ multiplex PCR; TCRdb has only the in-frame clones, and not every one. This sample has approximately 81,000 clones, with approximately 78% found just once. Sequenced: PBMCs. These receptors were collected from a human donor in good health. Some clones in this sample may be carry-over from other donors' samples. Each CDR3 is given without its conserved first and last residue. Each record gives: J gene, V gene, CDR3 protein.

j_gene: TRBJ2-7; v_gene: TRBV29-1; CDR3aa: SVEDRYGTISYEQY
j_gene: TRBJ1-2; v_gene: TRBV5-1; CDR3aa: ASSRTGDYGYT
j_gene: TRBJ2-2; v_gene: TRBV29-1; CDR3aa: SAHPSGGNTGELF
j_gene: TRBJ2-7; v_gene: TRBV5-1; CDR3aa: ASSLGPGGTSYEQY
j_gene: TRBJ2-2; v_gene: TRBV4-2; CDR3aa: ASSQVFAGGTGELF
j_gene: TRBJ2-7; v_gene: TRBV6-1; CDR3aa: ASTGRAEQY
j_gene: TRBJ2-1; v_gene: TRBV6-6; CDR3aa: ASSYSYGGGEQF
j_gene: TRBJ1-5; v_gene: TRBV27; CDR3aa: ASGQGRNQPQH
j_gene: TRBJ1-1; v_gene: TRBV6-5; CDR3aa: ASRTRTEAF
j_gene: TRBJ2-6; v_gene: TRBV18; CDR3aa: ASSRRGGGANVLT
j_gene: TRBJ1-6; v_gene: TRBV18; CDR3aa: ASSPVQGYNSPLH
j_gene: TRBJ2-3; v_gene: TRBV7-2; CDR3aa: ASGRGGGRSDTQY
j_gene: TRBJ2-2; v_gene: TRBV19; CDR3aa: ATRNTGELF
j_gene: TRBJ2-1; v_gene: TRBV5-6; CDR3aa: ASSLGIAGLTYNEQF
j_gene: TRBJ1-2; v_gene: TRBV4-3; CDR3aa: ASSQDHLQGASGYT
j_gene: TRBJ2-1; v_gene: TRBV9; CDR3aa: ASSSSRLAGYNEQF
j_gene: TRBJ2-5; v_gene: TRBV14; CDR3aa: ASSPKIPTSGVDKTQY
j_gene: TRBJ1-3; v_gene: TRBV5-1; CDR3aa: ASRGQAGNTIY
j_gene: TRBJ2-2; v_gene: TRBV5-4; CDR3aa: ASSSAGGKSFGELF
j_gene: TRBJ2-7; v_gene: TRBV30; CDR3aa: AWFDLPAGAGSYEQY
j_gene: TRBJ2-7; v_gene: TRBV19; CDR3aa: ASRRTGANYEQY
j_gene: TRBJ2-7; v_gene: TRBV4-2; CDR3aa: ASSHLRGDYEQY
j_gene: TRBJ1-2; v_gene: TRBV11-3; CDR3aa: ASSWEGEHGYT
j_gene: TRBJ2-1; v_gene: TRBV9; CDR3aa: ASSAVGGGANEQF
j_gene: TRBJ1-2; v_gene: TRBV6-1; CDR3aa: ASSESWTGRVGGYT
j_gene: TRBJ2-1; v_gene: TRBV18; CDR3aa: ASSPRTSGGPYNEQF